This T cell receptor (beta chain) originates from a study of blood T cell repertoires in COVID-19. Study context: Samples came from the United States, Italy and Spain, spanning acute and convalescent COVID-19. T cells, B-cell-depleted T cells, or PBMCs supplied cDNA or gDNA.

In the original workflow: Researchers report that nucleated cell counts were estimated from reference gene primer amplification. Sequencing was performed with immunoSEQ multiplex PCR; in TCRdb, only in-frame clones are kept and a portion is missing. From that table come the V and J calls and clone size; the DNA was used to work out D and trimming. The profile shows some 53,000 clones, 90% of them singletons. This clone was seen more than once but under ten times. This CDR3 contains 16 residues. J lost 5 bases, V lost 1 base, and 5 bases had no gene match. Germline V CDR1 and CDR2: MGHRA, YSYEKL. The source material was peripheral blood. The chain recombines TRBV4-1 with TRBJ2-2, with 9 bases lining up with TRBD2. The TCR originated in a human donor in a cohort sampled during active COVID-19. CDR3 nucleotide sequence: TGCGCCAGCAGCCAAGTGGGCGGGAGGGGTACCGGGGAGCTGTTTTTT. Amino acids: CASSQVGGRGTGELFF.